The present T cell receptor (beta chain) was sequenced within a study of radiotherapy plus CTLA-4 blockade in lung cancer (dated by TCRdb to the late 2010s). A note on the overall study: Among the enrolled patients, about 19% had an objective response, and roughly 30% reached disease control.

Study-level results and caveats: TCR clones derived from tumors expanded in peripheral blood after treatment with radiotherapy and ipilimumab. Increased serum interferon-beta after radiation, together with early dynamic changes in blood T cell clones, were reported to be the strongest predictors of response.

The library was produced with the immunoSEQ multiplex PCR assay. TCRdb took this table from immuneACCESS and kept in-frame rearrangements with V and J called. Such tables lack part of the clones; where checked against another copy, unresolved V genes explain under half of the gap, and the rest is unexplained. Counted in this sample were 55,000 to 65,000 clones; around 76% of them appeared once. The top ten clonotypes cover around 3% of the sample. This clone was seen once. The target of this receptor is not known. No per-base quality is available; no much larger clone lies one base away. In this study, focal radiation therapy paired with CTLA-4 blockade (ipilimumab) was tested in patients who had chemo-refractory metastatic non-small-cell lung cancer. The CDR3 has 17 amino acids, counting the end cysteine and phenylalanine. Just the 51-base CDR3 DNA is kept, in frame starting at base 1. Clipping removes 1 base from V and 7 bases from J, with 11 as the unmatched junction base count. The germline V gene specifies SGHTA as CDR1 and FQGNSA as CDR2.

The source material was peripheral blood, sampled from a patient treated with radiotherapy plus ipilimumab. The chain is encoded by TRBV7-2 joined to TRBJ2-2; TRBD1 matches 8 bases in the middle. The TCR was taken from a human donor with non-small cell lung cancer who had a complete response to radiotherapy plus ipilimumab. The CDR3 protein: CASSLDGSRGHSGELFF. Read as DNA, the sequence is TGTGCCAGCAGCTTAGATGGTAGCAGGGGGCATAGCGGGGAGCTGTTTTTT.